Listed below are T cell receptor beta chains from one sample, sequenced in a study of blood T cell repertoires in COVID-19. Sequenced by immunoSEQ multiplex PCR; TCRdb stores in-frame clones only, minus some. Of under 100,000 clones in the sample, about 87% were seen once. Source material: peripheral blood. Receptors originate from a human donor in a cohort sampled during active COVID-19. CDR3s include the opening cysteine and the closing phenylalanine or tryptophan. The order of the fields is V gene, D gene, clone size, J gene, CDR3 DNA, CDR3 protein. The D gene is left open where the match is weak. Clone size is stated in some rows and not others, as once, few, many or a class when expanded.

V: TRBV6-5
D: TRBD1
size: .
J: TRBJ2-7
DNA: TGTGCCAGCAAACGGACAGGGGCGTCCTACGAGCAGTACTTC
CDR3: CASKRTGASYEQYF

V: TRBV11-2
D: .
size: .
J: TRBJ1-4
DNA: TGTGCCAGCAGCCTCAACCGGGGGGGAGCTAATGAAAAACTGTTTTTT
CDR3: CASSLNRGGANEKLFF

V: TRBV27
D: TRBD2
size: once
J: TRBJ2-1
DNA: TGTGCCTCAATAGCGGGGGGGAACTACAATGAGCAGTTCTTC
CDR3: CASIAGGNYNEQFF

V: TRBV9
D: TRBD2
size: once
J: TRBJ2-3
DNA: TGTGCCAGCAGCGTAGAACTAGCGGGGGTTTCCACGCAGTATTTT
CDR3: CASSVELAGVSTQYF

V: TRBV15
D: TRBD1
size: .
J: TRBJ2-5
DNA: TGTGCCACCAGCAGAGATTTGTCCGCTACAGGGGTAGAGACCCAGTACTTC
CDR3: CATSRDLSATGVETQYF

V: TRBV6-1
D: .
size: .
J: TRBJ2-1
DNA: TGTGCCAGCAGTGAAGCGGGACAACCAACTTGGGTTCAGTTCTTC
CDR3: CASSEAGQPTWVQFF

V: TRBV3-1/TRBV3-2
D: .
size: .
J: TRBJ2-7
DNA: TGTGCCACGATCTCGACACACTCCCCCTACGAGCAGTACTTC
CDR3: CATISTHSPYEQYF

V: TRBV2
D: TRBD1
size: .
J: TRBJ1-4
DNA: TGTGCCAGCAGTGACAGGGGGTATGAAAAACTGTTTTTT
CDR3: CASSDRGYEKLFF

V: TRBV5-5
D: .
size: .
J: TRBJ2-1
DNA: TGTGCCAGCAGCCAGGGGACCTACAATGAGCAGTTCTTC
CDR3: CASSQGTYNEQFF

V: TRBV7-3
D: .
size: .
J: TRBJ2-1
DNA: TGTGCCAGCAGCTTAGACAGATACAATGAGCAGTTCTTC
CDR3: CASSLDRYNEQFF

V: TRBV6-2/TRBV6-3
D: .
size: .
J: TRBJ2-2
DNA: TGTGCCAGCAGTTACGGGGACATGTACGAGCTGTTTTTT
CDR3: CASSYGDMYELFF

V: TRBV6-1
D: .
size: .
J: TRBJ1-2
DNA: TGTGCCAGCAGTGAGAGGGACATCTATGGCTACACCTTC
CDR3: CASSERDIYGYTF

V: TRBV3-1/TRBV3-2
D: .
size: .
J: TRBJ1-5
DNA: TGTGCCAGCAGCCAAAACCCGCGGGGGAATCAGCCCCAGCATTTT
CDR3: CASSQNPRGNQPQHF

V: TRBV10-3
D: TRBD2
size: .
J: TRBJ2-7
DNA: TGTGCCATCAGGTCTAGCGGGGGGGCTCTAGATTACGAGCAGTACTTC
CDR3: CAIRSSGGALDYEQYF

V: TRBV27
D: .
size: .
J: TRBJ2-1
DNA: TGTGCCAGCACCAACACTGGGCGAAATGAGCAGTTCTTC
CDR3: CASTNTGRNEQFF

V: TRBV2
D: .
size: .
J: TRBJ1-5
DNA: TGTGCCAGCAGTGAACAGGGACTTTCCAATCAGCCCCAGCATTTT
CDR3: CASSEQGLSNQPQHF

V: TRBV7-9
D: .
size: once
J: TRBJ1-1
DNA: TGTGCCAGCAGCAACCCCGTAGTGAACACTGAAGCTTTCTTT
CDR3: CASSNPVVNTEAFF

V: TRBV19
D: .
size: .
J: TRBJ1-4
DNA: TGTGCCAGTACCCCACTCAGCGGGAAGAAGAGTGAAAAACTGTTTTTT
CDR3: CASTPLSGKKSEKLFF

V: TRBV10-3
D: TRBD2
size: once
J: TRBJ2-7
DNA: TGTGCCATCAGTTCGGGACTAGCGGGGGACAAAAGCTCCTACGAGCAGTACTTC
CDR3: CAISSGLAGDKSSYEQYF

V: TRBV9
D: .
size: .
J: TRBJ2-7
DNA: TGTGCCAGCAGCCCCAAACCCGGACAGCACCCCGAGCAGTACTTC
CDR3: CASSPKPGQHPEQYF

V: TRBV28
D: .
size: once
J: TRBJ1-5
DNA: TGTGCCACCCCCTCCCAGGGAAATCAGCCCCAGCATTTT
CDR3: CATPSQGNQPQHF

V: TRBV19
D: .
size: few
J: TRBJ2-3
DNA: TGTGCCAGTAGTTCACGACCGGGACAACCGCTATTT
CDR3: CASSSRPGQPLF

V: TRBV7-9
D: TRBD1
size: few
J: TRBJ1-2
DNA: TGTGCCAGCAGCCCATCCGGGACAGGGGGATATGGCTACACCTTC
CDR3: CASSPSGTGGYGYTF

V: TRBV27
D: TRBD1
size: .
J: TRBJ2-7
DNA: TGTGCCAGCAGTCCCCCCTCCGGGACAGGGGTCTACGAGCAGTACTTC
CDR3: CASSPPSGTGVYEQYF

V: TRBV5-6
D: .
size: .
J: TRBJ2-3
DNA: TGTGCCAGCAGCTCCCGAGACTCTTACACAGATACGCAGTATTTT
CDR3: CASSSRDSYTDTQYF

V: TRBV4-1
D: .
size: .
J: TRBJ2-2
DNA: TGCGCCAGCAGCCAATTTTCTCCGTACACCGGGGAGCTGTTTTTT
CDR3: CASSQFSPYTGELFF

V: TRBV5-1
D: TRBD1
size: .
J: TRBJ2-7
DNA: TGCGCCAGCAGTCGTGACAGGGGGAACTACGAGCAGTACTTC
CDR3: CASSRDRGNYEQYF

V: TRBV3-1/TRBV3-2
D: .
size: .
J: TRBJ1-2
DNA: TGTGCCAGCAGCCAAGGACAGGTTAACTATGGCTACACCTTC
CDR3: CASSQGQVNYGYTF

V: TRBV4-3
D: TRBD1
size: .
J: TRBJ1-6
DNA: TGCGCCAGCAGCTTACAGGGGTCCTCCTATAATTCACCCCTCCACTTT
CDR3: CASSLQGSSYNSPLHF

V: TRBV5-5
D: .
size: .
J: TRBJ1-4
DNA: TGTGCCAGCAGCATGGGAGGGACAACTAATGAAAAACTGTTTTTT
CDR3: CASSMGGTTNEKLFF

V: TRBV28
D: TRBD1
size: once
J: TRBJ1-3
DNA: TGTGCCAGCAGTCAGACAGGGGGCTACTCTGGAAACACCATATATTTT
CDR3: CASSQTGGYSGNTIYF

V: TRBV5-1
D: .
size: .
J: TRBJ1-2
DNA: TGCGCCAGCAGCTTGGAATGGACAAAGCTTAACTATGGCTACACCTTC
CDR3: CASSLEWTKLNYGYTF

V: TRBV5-1
D: .
size: .
J: TRBJ2-7
DNA: TGCGCCAGCAGCTTGCCCGGACAGAGGTCCGAGCAGTACTTC
CDR3: CASSLPGQRSEQYF

V: TRBV9
D: TRBD2
size: .
J: TRBJ2-2
DNA: TGTGCCAGCAGCGTAGAGCCCCGGACTAGCGGGGGGATAAACACCGGGGAGCTGTTTTTT
CDR3: CASSVEPRTSGGINTGELFF

V: TRBV6-1
D: TRBD1
size: .
J: TRBJ1-2
DNA: TGTGCCAGCAGTGAATGGTTCAGGGGGCTAATCTATGGCTACACCTTC
CDR3: CASSEWFRGLIYGYTF

V: TRBV19
D: .
size: .
J: TRBJ1-6
DNA: TGTGCCAGTAGTCCCGGACTGCGGAATTCACCCCTCCACTTT
CDR3: CASSPGLRNSPLHF

V: TRBV4-3
D: TRBD1
size: .
J: TRBJ1-2
DNA: TGCGCCAGCAGCCAAGATGGGGTTGGACAGGAGGACTACACCTTC
CDR3: CASSQDGVGQEDYTF

V: TRBV30
D: TRBD1
size: .
J: TRBJ1-6
DNA: TGTGCCTGGAGTGTATGGCAGGGGGATGGATCCTATAATTCACCCCTCCACTTT
CDR3: CAWSVWQGDGSYNSPLHF

V: TRBV14
D: .
size: .
J: TRBJ2-6
DNA: TGTGCCAGCAGCCAGTACTCTGGGGCCAACGTCCTGACTTTC
CDR3: CASSQYSGANVLTF

V: TRBV6-5
D: .
size: .
J: TRBJ1-4
DNA: TGTGCCAGCAACGGTGATAATGAAAAACTGTTTTTT
CDR3: CASNGDNEKLFF

V: TRBV6-2/TRBV6-3
D: .
size: .
J: TRBJ1-1
DNA: TGTGCCAGCAGTAGTGGGGGGGGGAAATACTCCGAAGCTTTCTTT
CDR3: CASSSGGGKYSEAFF